Included here is one TCR beta chain sequence, with context. As yet, its antigen is unknown. Read coverage stops 3 residues before the CDR3 terminus; the germline J gene supplies the remainder. The data originate from a study of T cells in women clearing cervical HPV infection. Study-level background: Case blood was drawn when the lesion was first found; control blood after infection became undetectable. Study results and limitations: CIN3+ cases had significantly higher TCR repertoire richness than controls, but evenness did not differ.

J was trimmed by 8 bases and V by 5 bases; bases with no gene match: 8. Per germline, CDR1 SNHLY and CDR2 FYNNEI. The CDR3 sequence is 15 residues long. Average input was around 1,100 ng genomic DNA for immunoSEQ TCR beta CDR3 amplification. Profiling relied on immunoSEQ multiplex PCR, and the TCRdb table lists in-frame clones only, not all of them. Reported are tens of thousands of clones; the ten largest clones contain 1.4%. Material: blood buffy coat. The rearrangement joins TRBV2 to TRBJ2-1; TRBD1 matches at 11 bases. The TCR comes from a woman aged 18-70 years with a cervical HPV16 infection that either progressed to CIN3+ or cleared (not recorded which). The covered CDR3 bases are TGTGCCAGCAGTACCGGACAGGGGGCGTTTGATGAG. It translates to CASSTGQGAFDE. The CDR3 as a whole reads CASSTGQGAFDEQFF.